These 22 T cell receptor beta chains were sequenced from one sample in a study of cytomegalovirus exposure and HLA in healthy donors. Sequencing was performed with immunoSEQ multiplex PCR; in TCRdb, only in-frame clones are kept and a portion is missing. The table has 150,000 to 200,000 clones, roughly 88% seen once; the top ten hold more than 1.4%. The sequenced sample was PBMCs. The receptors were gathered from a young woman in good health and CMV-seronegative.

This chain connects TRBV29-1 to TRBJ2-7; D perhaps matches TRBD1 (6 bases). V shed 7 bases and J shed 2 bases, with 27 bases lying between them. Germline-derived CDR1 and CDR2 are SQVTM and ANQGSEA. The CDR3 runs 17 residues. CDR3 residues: CSAEVRDPGAVTYEQYF. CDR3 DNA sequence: TGCAGCGCTGAGGTCCGTGACCCAGGGGCCGTTACCTACGAGCAGTACTTC.

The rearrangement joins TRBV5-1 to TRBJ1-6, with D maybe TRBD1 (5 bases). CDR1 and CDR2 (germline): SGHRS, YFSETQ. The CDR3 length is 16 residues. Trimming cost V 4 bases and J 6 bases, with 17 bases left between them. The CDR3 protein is CASSLGRDWGNSPLHF. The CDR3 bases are TGCGCCAGCAGCCTGGGGCGGGACTGGGGTAATTCACCCCTCCACTTT.

The CDR3 region is CASSLGLQGPHGYTF. For the CDR3, the DNA is TGCGCCAGCAGCTTGGGATTACAGGGTCCCCATGGCTACACCTTC. This sequence joins TRBV5-1 and TRBJ1-2, with D possibly TRBD1 on 6 matching bases. The CDR3 is 15 amino acids. Trimming took off 0 bases at V and 6 bases at J, with 15 bases between the two ends. CDR1 is SGHRS and CDR2 is YFSETQ in the germline V gene.

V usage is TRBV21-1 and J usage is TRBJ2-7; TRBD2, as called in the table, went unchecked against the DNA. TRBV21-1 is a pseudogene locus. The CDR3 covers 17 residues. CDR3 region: CASSTPRKRGGSYEQYF. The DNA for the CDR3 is TGTGCCAGCAGCACTCCACGAAAGCGGGGGGGCTCCTACGAGCAGTACTTC.

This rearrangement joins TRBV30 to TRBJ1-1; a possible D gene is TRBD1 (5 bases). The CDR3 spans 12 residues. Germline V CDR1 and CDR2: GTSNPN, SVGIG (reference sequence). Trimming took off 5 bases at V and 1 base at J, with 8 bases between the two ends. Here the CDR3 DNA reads TGTGCCTGGGCTCAGGGGAACACTGAAGCTTTCTTT. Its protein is CAWAQGNTEAFF.

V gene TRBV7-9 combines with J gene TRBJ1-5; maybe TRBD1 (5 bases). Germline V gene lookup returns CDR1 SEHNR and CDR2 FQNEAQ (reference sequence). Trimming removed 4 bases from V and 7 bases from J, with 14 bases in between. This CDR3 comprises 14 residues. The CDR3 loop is CASSSTEVKQPQHF. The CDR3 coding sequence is TGTGCCAGCAGCTCGACAGAGGTGAAACAGCCCCAGCATTTT.

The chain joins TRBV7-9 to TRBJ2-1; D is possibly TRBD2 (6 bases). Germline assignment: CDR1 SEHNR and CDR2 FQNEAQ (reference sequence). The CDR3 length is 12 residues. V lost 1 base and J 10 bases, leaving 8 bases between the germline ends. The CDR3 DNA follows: TGTGCCAGCAGCTTAGGGAGGGAAGAGCAGTTCTTC. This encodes CASSLGREEQFF. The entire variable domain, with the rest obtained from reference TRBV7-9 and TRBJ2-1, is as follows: DTGVSQNPRHKITKRGQNVTFRCDPISEHNRLYWYRQTLGQGPEFLTYFQNEAQLEKSRLLSDRFSAERPKGSFSTLEIQRTEQGDSAMYLCASSLGREEQFFGPGTRLTVL.

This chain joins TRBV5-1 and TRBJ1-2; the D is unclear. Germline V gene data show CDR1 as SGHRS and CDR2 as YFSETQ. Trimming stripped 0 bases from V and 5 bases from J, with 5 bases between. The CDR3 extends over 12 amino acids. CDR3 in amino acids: CASSLGDYGYTF. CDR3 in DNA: TGCGCCAGCAGCTTGGGCGATTATGGCTACACCTTC.

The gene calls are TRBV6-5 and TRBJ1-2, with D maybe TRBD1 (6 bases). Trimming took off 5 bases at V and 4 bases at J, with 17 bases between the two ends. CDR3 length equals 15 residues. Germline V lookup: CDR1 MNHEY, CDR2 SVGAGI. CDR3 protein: CASSPGARPSYGYTF. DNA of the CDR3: TGTGCCAGCAGTCCAGGGGCGCGTCCTAGCTATGGCTACACCTTC.

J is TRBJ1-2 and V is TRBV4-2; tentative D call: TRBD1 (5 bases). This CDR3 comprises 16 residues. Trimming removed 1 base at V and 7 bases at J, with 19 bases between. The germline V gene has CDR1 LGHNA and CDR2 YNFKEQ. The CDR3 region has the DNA TGTGCCAGCAGCCAAGTGGGGCAAGGGGCGTTTCGTGGCTACACCTTC. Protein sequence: CASSQVGQGAFRGYTF.

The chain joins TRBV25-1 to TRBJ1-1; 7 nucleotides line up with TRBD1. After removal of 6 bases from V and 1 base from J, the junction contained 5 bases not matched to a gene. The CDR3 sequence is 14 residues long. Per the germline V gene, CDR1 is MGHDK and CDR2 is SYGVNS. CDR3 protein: CASSMGQKNTEAFF. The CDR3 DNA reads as TGTGCCAGCAGCATGGGACAGAAGAACACTGAAGCTTTCTTT.

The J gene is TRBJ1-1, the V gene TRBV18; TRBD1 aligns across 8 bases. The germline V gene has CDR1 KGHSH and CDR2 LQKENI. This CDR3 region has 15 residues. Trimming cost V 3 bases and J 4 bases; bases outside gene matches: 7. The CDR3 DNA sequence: TGTGCCAGCTCACCCCCCTCCGGACAGGGCACTGAAGCTTTCTTT. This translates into CASSPPSGQGTEAFF.

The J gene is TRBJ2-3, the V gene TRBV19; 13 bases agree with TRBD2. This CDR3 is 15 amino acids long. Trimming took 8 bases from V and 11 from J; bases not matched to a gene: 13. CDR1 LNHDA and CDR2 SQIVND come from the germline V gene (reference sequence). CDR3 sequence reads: CASSWTSGGSIMQYF. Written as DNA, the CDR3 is TGTGCCAGTTCCTGGACTAGCGGGGGTTCTATAATGCAGTATTTT. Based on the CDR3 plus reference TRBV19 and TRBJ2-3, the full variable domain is DGGITQSPKYLFRKEGQNVTLSCEQNLNHDAMYWYRQDPGQGLRLIYYSQIVNDFQKGDIAEGYSVSREKKESFPLTVTSAQKNPTAFYLCASSWTSGGSIMQYFGPGTRLTVL.

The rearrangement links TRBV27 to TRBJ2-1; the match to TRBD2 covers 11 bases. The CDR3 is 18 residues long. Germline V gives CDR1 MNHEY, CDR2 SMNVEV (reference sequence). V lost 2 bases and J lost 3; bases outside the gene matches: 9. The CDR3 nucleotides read TGTGCCAGCAGTTTAGTGGTGACTAGCGGGACTCTCTACAATGAGCAGTTCTTC. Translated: CASSLVVTSGTLYNEQFF.

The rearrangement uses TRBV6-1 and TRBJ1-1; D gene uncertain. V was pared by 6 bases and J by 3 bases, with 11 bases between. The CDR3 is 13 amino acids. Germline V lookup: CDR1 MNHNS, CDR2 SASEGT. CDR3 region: CASSVLRDTEAFF. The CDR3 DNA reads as TGTGCCAGCAGCGTACTGAGGGACACTGAAGCTTTCTTT.

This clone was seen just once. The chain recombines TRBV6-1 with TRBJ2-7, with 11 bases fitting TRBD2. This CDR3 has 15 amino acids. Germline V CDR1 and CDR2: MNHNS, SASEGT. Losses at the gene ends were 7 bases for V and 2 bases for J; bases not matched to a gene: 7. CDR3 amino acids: CASITYSGGAYEQYF. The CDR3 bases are TGTGCCAGCATCACGTATAGCGGGGGGGCCTACGAGCAGTACTTC.

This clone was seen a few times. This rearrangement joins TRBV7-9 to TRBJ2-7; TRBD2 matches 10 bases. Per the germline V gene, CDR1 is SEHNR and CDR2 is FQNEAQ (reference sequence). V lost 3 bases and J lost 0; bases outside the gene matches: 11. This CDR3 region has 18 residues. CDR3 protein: CASSLGLFSGGHSYEQYF. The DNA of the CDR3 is TGTGCCAGCAGCTTGGGCCTATTTAGCGGGGGGCACTCCTACGAGCAGTACTTC.

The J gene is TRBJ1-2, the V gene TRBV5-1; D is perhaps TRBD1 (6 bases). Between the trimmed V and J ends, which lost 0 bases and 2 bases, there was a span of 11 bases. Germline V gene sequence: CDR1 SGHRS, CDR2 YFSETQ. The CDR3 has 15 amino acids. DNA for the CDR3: TGCGCCAGCAGCTTGGGGTGGACAGTAAACTATGGCTACACCTTC. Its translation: CASSLGWTVNYGYTF. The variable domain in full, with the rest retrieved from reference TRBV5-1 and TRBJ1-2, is KAGVTQTPRYLIKTRGQQVTLSCSPISGHRSVSWYQQTPGQGLQFLFEYFSETQRNKGNFPGRFSGRQFSNSRSEMNVSTLELGDSALYLCASSLGWTVNYGYTFGSGTRLTVV.

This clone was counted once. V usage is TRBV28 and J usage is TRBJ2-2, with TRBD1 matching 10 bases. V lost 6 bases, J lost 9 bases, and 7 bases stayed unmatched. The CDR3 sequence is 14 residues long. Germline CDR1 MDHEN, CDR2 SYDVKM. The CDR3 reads CASSPTGGDWELFF. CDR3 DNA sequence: TGTGCCAGCAGCCCGACAGGGGGCGATTGGGAGCTGTTTTTT. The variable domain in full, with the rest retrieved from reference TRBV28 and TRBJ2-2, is DVKVTQSSRYLVKRTGEKVFLECVQDMDHENMFWYRQDPGLGLRLIYFSYDVKMKEKGDIPEGYSVSREKKERFSLILESASTNQTSMYLCASSPTGGDWELFFGEGSRLTVL.

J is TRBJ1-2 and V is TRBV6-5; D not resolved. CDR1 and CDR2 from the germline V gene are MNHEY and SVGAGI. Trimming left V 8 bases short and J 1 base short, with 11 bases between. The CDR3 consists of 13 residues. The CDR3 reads CASSNGGNYGYTF. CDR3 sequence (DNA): TGTGCCAGCTCCAACGGCGGTAACTATGGCTACACCTTC.

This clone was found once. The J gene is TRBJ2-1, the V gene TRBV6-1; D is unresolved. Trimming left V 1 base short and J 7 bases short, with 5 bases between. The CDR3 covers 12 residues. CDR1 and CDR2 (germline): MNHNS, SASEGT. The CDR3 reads CASSEVRNEQFF. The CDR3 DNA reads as TGTGCCAGCAGTGAAGTGAGGAATGAGCAGTTCTTC.

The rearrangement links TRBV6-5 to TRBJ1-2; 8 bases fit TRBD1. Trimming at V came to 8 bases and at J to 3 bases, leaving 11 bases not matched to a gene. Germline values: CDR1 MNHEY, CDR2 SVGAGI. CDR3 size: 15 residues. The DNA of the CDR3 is TGTGCCAGCCGCGACTGGACAGGGTCAGACTATGGCTACACCTTC. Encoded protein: CASRDWTGSDYGYTF.